The rows below give T cell receptor beta chains drawn from one sample of a study of Graves' ophthalmopathy and Graves' hyperthyroidism. TCRdb reprocessed the multiplex PCR reads with MiXCR, giving one entry per CDR3 protein. Here the sample spans 210,000 or so distinct CDR3 sequences, around 28% being singletons. The material sequenced was peripheral blood. These receptors came from a man aged 50 or older with Graves' ophthalmopathy. Each CDR3 is given without its conserved first and last residue.

V gene: TRBV11-2; J gene: TRBJ2-5; CDR3 protein: ASSLGASGSVETQY
V gene: TRBV2; J gene: TRBJ2-7; CDR3 protein: ASSRRGGGYEQY
V gene: TRBV30; J gene: TRBJ2-7; CDR3 protein: AWSGQPVDEQY
V gene: TRBV7-2; J gene: TRBJ1-1; CDR3 protein: ASSLGGAPFTEAF
V gene: TRBV7-2; J gene: TRBJ2-5; CDR3 protein: ASSLGPGENQETQY
V gene: TRBV15; J gene: TRBJ1-5; CDR3 protein: ATSSRERGSNQPQH
V gene: TRBV25-1; J gene: TRBJ2-5; CDR3 protein: ASSELGGVETQY
V gene: TRBV6-5; J gene: TRBJ1-2; CDR3 protein: ASSYAETGDGGYT
V gene: TRBV6-1; J gene: TRBJ1-5; CDR3 protein: ASSERGRRNQPQH
V gene: TRBV11-2; J gene: TRBJ2-7; CDR3 protein: ASRALGGGGLAGDYEQY
V gene: TRBV7-9; J gene: TRBJ1-1; CDR3 protein: ASSPIRGLNTEAF
V gene: TRBV12-3/TRBV12-4; J gene: TRBJ2-1; CDR3 protein: ASSQAGGRPNEQF
V gene: TRBV6-1; J gene: TRBJ2-4; CDR3 protein: ASSEVLLPSKNIQY
V gene: TRBV29-1; J gene: TRBJ1-1; CDR3 protein: SADWGSTEAF
V gene: TRBV12-3/TRBV12-4; J gene: TRBJ1-1; CDR3 protein: ASSPQRRTEAF
V gene: TRBV12-3/TRBV12-4; J gene: TRBJ2-7; CDR3 protein: ASSPLLEGSATYEQY
V gene: TRBV19; J gene: TRBJ2-5; CDR3 protein: ASSIEWTGEETQY
V gene: TRBV10-3; J gene: TRBJ1-6; CDR3 protein: AISADASSYNSPLH